This entry describes one T cell receptor beta chain. The antigen is not known. The data were obtained in a study of cytomegalovirus exposure and HLA in healthy donors. Findings and limits, study-wide: Accurate prediction of HLA-A and HLA-B alleles (for most subjects) was reportedly achieved from TCR beta sequences.

It was with 60 Vbeta and 13 Jbeta primers that the PCR ran. Some clones are missing from TCRdb's copy, which holds only in-frame ones; the method was immunoSEQ multiplex PCR. Its listing shows around 130,000 clones. Germline assignment: CDR1 SGDLS and CDR2 YYNGEE. This CDR3 region has 18 residues. Trimming shortened V by 3 bases and J by 5 bases, and 23 bases separated the two germline ends. The sequence was obtained from a woman aged 40 to 55 in good health and CMV-seronegative. What was sequenced was PBMCs. This chain connects TRBV9 to TRBJ2-2, with D perhaps TRBD2 (6 bases). The DNA for the CDR3 is TGTGCCAGCAGCGCGGTGGGGAGGAGGTGGGCTGAGACCGGGGAGCTGTTTTTT. Its translation: CASSAVGRRWAETGELFF.